These 10 T cell receptor beta chains were all obtained from the same sample, sequenced in a study of PD-1 blockade in classical Hodgkin lymphoma. Method: immunoSEQ multiplex PCR; TCRdb's copy keeps in-frame clones and lacks some. The table lists about 5,000 clones, roughly 71% of them singletons. The time point was: cycle 4 day 1 (C4D1), after 5 to 7 weeks of nivolumab. Each patient relapsed following autologous stem cell transplantation, and prior brentuximab vedotin exposure differed. The starting material was peripheral blood mononuclear cells (PBMCs), obtained before the fourth cycle of nivolumab. The receptors originated from a human donor with classical Hodgkin lymphoma.

This clone was picked up a small number of times. V is TRBV4-1 and J is TRBJ2-1; D call uncertain. Germline values: CDR1 MGHRA, CDR2 YSYEKL. The V gene lost 0 bases and the J gene lost 3 bases, with 12 bases spanning the gap. The CDR3 is 16 amino acids. Here the CDR3 DNA reads TGCGCCAGCAGCCAAGATATTGAACAGATCTACAATGAGCAGTTCTTC. This translates into CASSQDIEQIYNEQFF.

The chain employs TRBV11-1 and TRBJ2-7, with D maybe TRBD2 (5 bases). V lost 5 bases to trimming and J lost 3 bases, with 20 bases between them. From germline, CDR1 is SGHAT and CDR2 FQDESV (reference sequence). This CDR3 has 16 amino acids. CDR3 amino acids: CASSRGRDRRVYEQYF. Written as DNA, the CDR3 is TGTGCCAGCAGCCGCGGCCGGGATCGGCGGGTCTACGAGCAGTACTTC.

The rearrangement uses TRBV9 and TRBJ1-1; tentatively, D is TRBD1 (6 bases). V lost 3 bases and J 3 bases, leaving 9 bases between the germline ends. The CDR3 spans 13 residues. Per the germline V gene, CDR1 is SGDLS and CDR2 is YYNGEE. CDR3 DNA sequence: TGTGCCAGCAGCGAGGGGGGTTACACTGAAGCTTTCTTT. It yields the protein CASSEGGYTEAFF.

V is TRBV6-6 and J is TRBJ2-7; 8 bases are shared with TRBD2. The CDR3 length is 16 residues. CDR1 and CDR2 (germline): MNHNY, SVGAGI (reference sequence). The trim removed 6 bases at V and 3 bases at J, leaving 13 bases unmatched. Written as DNA, the CDR3 is TGTGCCAGCAGCCCCCCCGGGGTAGCGGGGAGCTACGAGCAGTACTTC. This encodes CASSPPGVAGSYEQYF.

This clone was seen only a few times. The chain joins TRBV2 to TRBJ2-2, with unresolved D. This CDR3 has 15 residues. V lost 3 bases to trimming and J lost 1 base, with 9 bases between them. The germline V gene has CDR1 SNHLY and CDR2 FYNNEI. The CDR3 loop reads CASSDTRQNTGELFF. DNA of the CDR3: TGTGCCAGCAGTGATACCCGACAGAACACCGGGGAGCTGTTTTTT.

The chain joins TRBV28 to TRBJ1-4, with a possible D match to TRBD1 (6 bases). V was trimmed by 6 bases and J by 6 bases, leaving 17 bases between them. CDR3 length: 15 amino acids. Germline CDR1 reads MDHEN; CDR2 reads SYDVKM. CDR3 region: CASRRIDRTYEKLFF. The CDR3 nucleotides are TGTGCCAGCAGACGAATTGACAGGACCTATGAAAAACTGTTTTTT.

The chain joins TRBV30 to TRBJ1-2, with TRBD1 matching over 7 bases. The CDR3 sequence is 14 residues long. V shed 0 bases and J 2 bases; nucleotides not matched to a gene: 3. In germline, CDR1 is GTSNPN, CDR2 SVGIG (reference sequence). CDR3 loop: CAWSVGTANYGYTF. Written as DNA, the CDR3 is TGTGCCTGGAGTGTAGGGACAGCCAACTATGGCTACACCTTC. The full variable domain, with the rest looked up from reference TRBV30 and TRBJ1-2, is SQTIHQWPATLVQPVGSPLSLECTVEGTSNPNLYWYRQAAGRGLQLLFYSVGIGQISSEVPQNLSASRPQDRQFILSSKKLLLSDSGFYLCAWSVGTANYGYTFGSGTRLTVV.

V usage is TRBV2 and J usage is TRBJ2-5, with D possibly TRBD2 on 6 matching bases. This CDR3 contains 12 residues. Trimming cost V 8 bases and J 4 bases, with 11 bases left between them. Germline loops: CDR1 SNHLY, CDR2 FYNNEI. The CDR3, as DNA: TGTGCCAGCGGAGGGTGGGGAGAGACCCAGTACTTC. Encoded protein: CASGGWGETQYF. The entire variable domain, with the rest obtained from reference TRBV2 and TRBJ2-5, is as follows: EPEVTQTPSHQVTQMGQEVILRCVPISNHLYFYWYRQILGQKVEFLVSFYNNEISEKSEIFDDQFSVERPDGSNFTLKIRSTKLEDSAMYFCASGGWGETQYFGPGTRLLVL.

The chain uses TRBV5-4 and TRBJ2-5; D gene uncertain. This CDR3 has 16 residues. Germline V gene sequence: CDR1 SGHNT, CDR2 YYREEE (reference sequence). The V end lost 0 bases, the J end lost 9 bases, and 21 bases lay between the germline ends. The DNA of the CDR3 is TGTGCCAGCAGCTTGGATAGGTCAGGTGCGACCCGGGCCCAGTACTTC. It codes for CASSLDRSGATRAQYF.

The count of this clone is one. This chain connects TRBV27 to TRBJ2-1; D is unclear. The CDR3 runs 12 residues. Germline V lookup: CDR1 MNHEY, CDR2 SMNVEV (reference sequence). V gave up 5 bases and J gave up 6 bases, with 8 bases separating them. In nucleotides, the CDR3 is TGTGCCAGCAGTATAGGAGTCAATGAGCAGTTCTTC. It yields the protein CASSIGVNEQFF.